Below are 20 T cell receptor beta chains sequenced from a single sample in a study of T cells expressing NK-cell markers (dated by TCRdb to 2018 to 2020). Library method: 5' RACE. The instrument given in TCRdb is Illumina HiSeq 2000. Each entry corresponds to one CDR3 protein sequence from reads that TCRdb reprocessed, and DNA is not given. This sample's records show some 280,000 distinct CDR3 sequences. Around 0.4% of the sample is in the top ten clones. Sequencing was performed on blood T cells: a sorted CD56 or NKG2C T cell subset, CD4+ or CD8+ T cells, or bulk PBMC T cells (not recorded which). The receptors were sampled from a man aged 18 to 29 in good health. Donor details come from another sample of the same person, matched by shared clones.

The CDR3: CASSDRQGSTDTQYF. This chain uses TRBV6-1 with TRBJ2-3; TCRdb's D call, TRBD1, is unchecked because there is no DNA. CDR3 size: 15 residues. Germline V gene lookup returns CDR1 MNHNS and CDR2 SASEGT.

The V gene is TRBV12-3 or TRBV12-4, the J gene TRBJ2-3; TCRdb designates TRBD2, a call that cannot be tested without DNA. CDR3 length: 16 amino acids. Here the CDR3 reads CASSIRVAEFTDTQYF.

The chain has TRBV5-4 and TRBJ1-2. The germline gives CDR1 SGHNT, CDR2 YYREEE (reference sequence). The CDR3 length is 13 residues. CDR3 sequence reads: CASSLDEANGYTF.

V and J are TRBV9 and TRBJ2-7; TCRdb reports TRBD1, a call that lacks DNA to check it against. The CDR3 contains 16 residues. Per germline, CDR1 SGDLS and CDR2 YYNGEE. CDR3 sequence reads: CASSAGKRDRVSEQYF.

This chain joins TRBV27 and TRBJ2-1. Germline V gene sequence: CDR1 MNHEY, CDR2 SMNVEV (reference sequence). CDR3 length: 13 amino acids. The CDR3 loop is CASSGPLNNEQFF.

CDR3 region: CSVGDRVGTEAFF. The V and J genes are TRBV29-1 and TRBJ1-1; TCRdb picks TRBD1, but there is no DNA to check that call. Germline V CDR1 and CDR2: SQVTM, ANQGSEA. The CDR3 covers 13 residues. Together with reference TRBV29-1 and TRBJ1-1, the CDR3 gives the full variable domain: SAVISQKPSRDICQRGTSLTIQCQVDSQVTMMFWYRQQPGQSLTLIATANQGSEATYESGFVIDKFPISRPNLTFSTLTVSNMSPEDSSIYLCSVGDRVGTEAFFGQGTRLTVV.

V and J are TRBV6-1 and TRBJ2-3; TCRdb returns TRBD2, unconfirmable since there is no DNA. Germline lookup yields CDR1 MNHNS and CDR2 SASEGT. This CDR3 has 15 residues. The CDR3: CASRDLAGETDTQYF.

This sequence joins TRBV5-1 and TRBJ2-5; the TCRdb D gene call, TRBD2, has no DNA to confirm it. The CDR3 totals 14 residues. CDR1 and CDR2 (germline): SGHRS, YFSETQ. CDR3 amino acids: CASSGGTSLETQYF.

The chain has TRBV12-3 or TRBV12-4 and TRBJ2-2; TCRdb returns TRBD1, unconfirmable since there is no DNA. This CDR3 has 12 residues. CDR3 region: CATQGFPGELFF.

The chain joins TRBV5-1 to TRBJ1-1; TCRdb's D call of TRBD1 is untestable without DNA. The CDR3 is 14 amino acids. Germline loops: CDR1 SGHRS, CDR2 YFSETQ. CDR3 loop: CASSSPGLNTEAFF.

The CDR3: CAIAPAGGYDTQYF. The rearrangement uses TRBV10-3 and TRBJ2-3; the TCRdb D gene call, TRBD2, has no DNA to confirm it. The CDR3 runs 14 residues. CDR1 is ENHRY and CDR2 is SYGVKD in the germline V gene.

V and J are TRBV12-3 or TRBV12-4 and TRBJ2-7; the TCRdb D gene call, TRBD1, has no DNA to confirm it. The CDR3 length is 11 residues. CDR3 loop: CASSPGGRQYF.

The CDR3 region is CASSRSGSPYNEQFF. The chain combines TRBV18 with TRBJ2-1. Germline CDR1 is KGHSH and CDR2 is LQKENI. This CDR3 contains 15 residues.

The V and J genes are TRBV12-3 or TRBV12-4 and TRBJ2-1; TCRdb selects TRBD2, and the lack of DNA leaves this call unchecked. The CDR3 covers 15 residues. The CDR3: CASSLGDQMSDEQFF.

The chain has TRBV12-3 or TRBV12-4 and TRBJ2-5; TCRdb lists TRBD2, though no DNA is available to test this call. The CDR3 loop spans 14 amino acids. The CDR3 reads CASIRSGSKETQYF.

This CDR3 reads CASSFSGGPFGSYNEQFF. The chain uses TRBV12-3 or TRBV12-4 and TRBJ2-1; the D call from TCRdb, TRBD2, cannot be confirmed without DNA. This CDR3 contains 18 residues.

This chain joins TRBV11-2 and TRBJ2-7; TCRdb calls TRBD1, which cannot be checked without DNA. This CDR3 region has 15 residues. Germline CDR1 is SGHAT and CDR2 is FQNNGV. This CDR3 is CASSFNRGNSYEQYF.

The CDR3 reads CASSLGDPRTGELFF. This chain joins TRBV12-3 or TRBV12-4 and TRBJ2-2; TCRdb picks TRBD1, but there is no DNA to check that call. CDR3 length equals 15 residues.

The CDR3: CASSLGAAIYGYTF. The rearrangement links TRBV7-9 to TRBJ1-2. Germline V lookup: CDR1 SEHNR, CDR2 FQNEAQ (reference sequence). The CDR3 loop spans 14 amino acids. The variable domain in full, with the rest retrieved from reference TRBV7-9 and TRBJ1-2, is DTGVSQNPRHKITKRGQNVTFRCDPISEHNRLYWYRQTLGQGPEFLTYFQNEAQLEKSRLLSDRFSAERPKGSFSTLEIQRTEQGDSAMYLCASSLGAAIYGYTFGSGTRLTVV.

The chain couples TRBV7-8 to TRBJ2-2; TCRdb names TRBD1, which stays unverified in the absence of DNA. From germline, CDR1 is SGHVS and CDR2 FQNEAQ. This CDR3 has 14 residues. The CDR3 loop is CASSLKQGSGELFF.